The following is a T cell receptor (beta chain) sequence with its context. What it recognizes is unknown. The data stem from a study of cytomegalovirus exposure and HLA in healthy donors. General study results and limits: In a later analysis, parvovirus B19, influenza, CMV and Epstein-Barr virus appeared linked to several top co-occurrence clusters. A later analysis reportedly found fewer N-insertions in an Asian-associated ancestry cluster than the roughly 670-donor mean. Upon later analysis, TCR association rates were observed to vary by HLA locus, being highest for DRB1 and lowest for HLA-C.

This CDR3 has 13 residues. V was shortened by 6 bases and J by 5 bases, with 13 bases between the two germline ends. The germline V gene has CDR1 MNHEY and CDR2 SVGAGI. PCR amplification relied on 60 Vbeta primers (plus 13 Jbeta primers). Assay: immunoSEQ multiplex PCR; the TCRdb copy retains only in-frame clones and omits some. This sample has about 77,000 clones; around 78% occur once, and the top ten carry nearly 3.5%. This chain connects TRBV6-5 to TRBJ2-5; maybe TRBD1 (5 bases). The clonotype originates from a man in his forties or fifties in good health and CMV-seronegative. Sequencing was carried out using PBMCs. The CDR3 DNA is TGTGCCAGCAGCCACAGGTCCCAGGAGACCCAGTACTTC. This gives the protein CASSHRSQETQYF.